This TCR beta chain came from a study of cytomegalovirus exposure and HLA in healthy donors. The study's findings and limits: Another analysis was done later, and it associated around 17,000 TCR beta sequences with HLA alleles at 0.05 false discovery rate. Through in vitro validation, three CMV-associated chains were shown to be specific for CMV antigens.

This clone was counted only a few times. Its target is not known. Primers included in the PCR were 60 Vbeta and 13 Jbeta primers. The repertoire was sequenced with immunoSEQ multiplex PCR; TCRdb's copy has only in-frame clones and lacks some. The sample carries 120,000 or so clones, less than 85% recorded once. Specimen: PBMCs. The sequence was collected from a female donor in good health and CMV-seronegative.

CDR3 in DNA: TGTGCCGCTCCTAGGTTGGCCCTTGTCGGCTACGAGCAGTACTTC. Encoded protein: CAAPRLALVGYEQYF. V and J are TRBV19 and TRBJ2-7; no clear D. In germline, CDR1 is LNHDA, CDR2 SQIVND (reference sequence). V was trimmed by 11 bases and J by 3 bases, leaving 23 bases between them. The CDR3 is 15 residues long.